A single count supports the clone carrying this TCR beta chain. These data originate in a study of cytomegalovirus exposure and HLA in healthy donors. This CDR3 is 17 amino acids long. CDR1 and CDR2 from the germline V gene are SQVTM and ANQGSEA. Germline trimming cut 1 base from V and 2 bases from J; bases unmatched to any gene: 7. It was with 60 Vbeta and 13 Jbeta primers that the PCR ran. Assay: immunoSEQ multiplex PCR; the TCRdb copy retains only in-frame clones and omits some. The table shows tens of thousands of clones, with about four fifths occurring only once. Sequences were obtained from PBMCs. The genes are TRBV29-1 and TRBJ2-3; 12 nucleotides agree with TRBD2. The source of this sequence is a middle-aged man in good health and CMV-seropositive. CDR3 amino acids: CSVEGLAGESVTDTQYF. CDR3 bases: TGCAGCGTTGAAGGACTAGCGGGAGAGTCAGTCACAGATACGCAGTATTTT.